These 14 T cell receptor beta chains were sequenced from one sample in a study of PD-1 blockade in mismatch repair-deficient tumors. Profiled with immunoSEQ multiplex PCR; TCRdb holds only in-frame clones, not every one. The table has approximately 130,000 clones, about 85% seen once; the top ten hold approximately 12%. The material was peripheral blood, obtained 44 weeks after starting pembrolizumab. The receptor source for this set is an adult with mismatch repair-deficient cancer.

The chain is built from TRBV29-1 and TRBJ1-2, with TRBD1 as a possible D gene (6 bases). Trimming removed 7 bases at V and 5 bases at J, with 23 bases between. The CDR3 spans 15 residues. From germline, CDR1 is SQVTM and CDR2 ANQGSEA. In DNA form, the CDR3 reads TGCAGCGCGGAGCTGGGGGGGCCTTCACGGTATGGCTACACCTTC. It yields the protein CSAELGGPSRYGYTF. The full variable domain, with the rest looked up from reference TRBV29-1 and TRBJ1-2, is SAVISQKPSRDICQRGTSLTIQCQVDSQVTMMFWYRQQPGQSLTLIATANQGSEATYESGFVIDKFPISRPNLTFSTLTVSNMSPEDSSIYLCSAELGGPSRYGYTFGSGTRLTVV.

The rearrangement uses TRBV2 and TRBJ2-1; D gene ambiguous. Germline V gene data show CDR1 as SNHLY and CDR2 as FYNNEI. The CDR3 extends over 14 amino acids. Trimming pared 5 bases from V and 6 bases from J, leaving 14 bases between. CDR3 loop: CASSWVLETNEQFF. The DNA for the CDR3 is TGTGCCAGCAGTTGGGTGCTCGAAACCAATGAGCAGTTCTTC. Filled out from reference TRBV2 and TRBJ2-1, the complete variable domain reads EPEVTQTPSHQVTQMGQEVILRCVPISNHLYFYWYRQILGQKVEFLVSFYNNEISEKSEIFDDQFSVERPDGSNFTLKIRSTKLEDSAMYFCASSWVLETNEQFFGPGTRLTVL.

The chain carries TRBV6-6 and TRBJ2-7, with D hard to call. The CDR3 totals 13 residues. The germline gives CDR1 MNHNY, CDR2 SVGAGI (reference sequence). Trimming shortened V by 7 bases and J by 0 bases, and 10 bases separated the two germline ends. The CDR3 region is CASTTQSSYEQYF. Written as DNA, the CDR3 is TGTGCCAGCACCACACAGAGCTCCTACGAGCAGTACTTC.

The chain is built from TRBV7-9 and TRBJ1-1; 8 nucleotides align to TRBD1. After removal of 4 bases from V and 1 base from J, the junction contained 2 bases not matched to a gene. The CDR3 totals 14 residues. Germline lookup yields CDR1 SEHNR and CDR2 FQNEAQ (reference sequence). CDR3 sequence: CASSWTGKNTEAFF. Written as DNA, the CDR3 is TGTGCCAGCAGCTGGACAGGGAAGAACACTGAAGCTTTCTTT. The full variable domain, completed using reference TRBV7-9 and TRBJ1-1, is DTGVSQNPRHKITKRGQNVTFRCDPISEHNRLYWYRQTLGQGPEFLTYFQNEAQLEKSRLLSDRFSAERPKGSFSTLEIQRTEQGDSAMYLCASSWTGKNTEAFFGQGTRLTVV.

V gene TRBV28 combines with J gene TRBJ2-5; D is uncertain. The CDR3 is 14 amino acids. Deletions cut 1 base from V and 4 bases from J, with 10 bases between. Germline V gives CDR1 MDHEN, CDR2 SYDVKM. CDR3 coding DNA: TGTGCCAGCAGTTTATCCCCGGTTGGAGAGACCCAGTACTTC. Translated, it gives CASSLSPVGETQYF.

The V gene is TRBV6-5, the J gene TRBJ1-1; TRBD1 might be the D (5 bases). Germline loops: CDR1 MNHEY, CDR2 SVGAGI. Deletions cut 7 bases from V and 8 bases from J, with 17 bases between. This CDR3 is 13 amino acids long. The CDR3 DNA reads TGTGCCAGCATCACCAGGCAGGGTACAGAAGCTTTCTTT. It is translated as CASITRQGTEAFF.

The chain employs TRBV4-1 and TRBJ2-2; 9 nucleotides match TRBD2. This CDR3 region has 16 residues. Germline V gene sequence: CDR1 MGHRA, CDR2 YSYEKL. Trimming cost V 3 bases and J 1 base; bases outside gene matches: 3. CDR3 region: CASSHLLAGNTGELFF. The CDR3 nucleotides are TGCGCCAGCAGCCACCTACTAGCGGGGAACACCGGGGAGCTGTTTTTT.

The CDR3 is CASSLPHGLGTDTQYF. The CDR3 DNA reads TGTGCCAGCAGCTTGCCCCATGGGTTGGGAACAGATACGCAGTATTTT. This chain uses TRBV11-3 with TRBJ2-3; the D is unclear. The germline V gene encodes CDR1 SGHNT and CDR2 YENEEA. The CDR3 contains 16 residues. Trimming shortened V by 3 bases and J by 3 bases, and 16 bases separated the two germline ends.

The chain employs TRBV12-5 and TRBJ2-3; TRBD2 might be the D (6 bases). Looked up from germline, CDR1 is LGHNT and CDR2 is FRNRAP. V dropped 6 bases and J dropped 2 bases, with 12 bases sitting between them. The length of the CDR3 is 14 residues. The CDR3 DNA reads TGTGCTAGTGGCACCGGGACTTACACAGATACGCAGTATTTT. Encoded protein: CASGTGTYTDTQYF.

J is TRBJ2-6 and V is TRBV5-1; possibly TRBD1 for D (6 bases). In germline, CDR1 is SGHRS, CDR2 YFSETQ. The CDR3 contains 15 residues. V lost 2 bases and J 2 bases, leaving 8 bases between the germline ends. CDR3: CASSFRQAGANVLTF. CDR3 coding DNA: TGCGCCAGCAGCTTTAGACAGGCTGGGGCCAACGTCCTGACTTTC.

The CDR3 DNA sequence: TGTGCCAGCAGTTTCGGGGTGGCCTACGAGCAGTACTTC. It encodes CASSFGVAYEQYF. The rearrangement joins TRBV6-5 to TRBJ2-7; TRBD2 is a possible D gene (5 bases). Germline CDR1 MNHEY, CDR2 SVGAGI. V was trimmed by 4 bases and J by 2 bases, leaving 9 bases between them. The CDR3 is made up of 13 amino acids.

Only a few counts were recorded for this clone. The V call is TRBV7-9, the J call TRBJ2-7; 7 bases line up with TRBD1. The ends lost 5 bases at V and 2 bases at J; junction bases unmatched: 6. The CDR3 length is 14 residues. Germline lookup yields CDR1 SEHNR and CDR2 FQNEAQ (reference sequence). The CDR3 DNA reads as TGTGCCAGCAGCCCCCGGGACAGAGCCTACGAGCAGTACTTC. It specifies CASSPRDRAYEQYF.

J is TRBJ2-5 and V is TRBV6-1; 8 bases fit TRBD2. The CDR3 is 17 amino acids. Germline-derived CDR1 and CDR2 are MNHNS and SASEGT. V shed 2 bases and J 1 base; nucleotides not matched to a gene: 9. The CDR3 region has the DNA TGTGCCAGCAGTGAATTTAGAGCGGGAGCCCGCCAAGAGACCCAGTACTTC. It is translated as CASSEFRAGARQETQYF.

V and J are TRBV5-3 and TRBJ2-7; D gene uncertain. TRBV5-3 is flagged as an ORF with uncertain function. The CDR3 is made up of 11 amino acids. Deletions cut 3 bases from V and 7 bases from J, with 8 bases between. The CDR3 here is CARSSSPEQYF. CDR3 DNA: TGTGCCAGAAGCTCCTCCCCGGAGCAGTACTTC.